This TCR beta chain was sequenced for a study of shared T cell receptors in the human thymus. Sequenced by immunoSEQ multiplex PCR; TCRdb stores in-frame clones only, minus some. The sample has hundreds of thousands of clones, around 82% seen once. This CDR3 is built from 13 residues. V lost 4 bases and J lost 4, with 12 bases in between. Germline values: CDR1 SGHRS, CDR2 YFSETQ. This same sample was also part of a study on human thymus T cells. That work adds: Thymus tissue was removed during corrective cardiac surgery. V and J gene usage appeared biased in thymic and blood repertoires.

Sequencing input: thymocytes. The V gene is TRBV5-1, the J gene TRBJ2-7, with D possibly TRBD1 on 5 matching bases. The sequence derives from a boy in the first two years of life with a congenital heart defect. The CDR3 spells CASSTGRSYEQYF. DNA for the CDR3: TGCGCCAGCAGCACAGGACGGAGTTACGAGCAGTACTTC.